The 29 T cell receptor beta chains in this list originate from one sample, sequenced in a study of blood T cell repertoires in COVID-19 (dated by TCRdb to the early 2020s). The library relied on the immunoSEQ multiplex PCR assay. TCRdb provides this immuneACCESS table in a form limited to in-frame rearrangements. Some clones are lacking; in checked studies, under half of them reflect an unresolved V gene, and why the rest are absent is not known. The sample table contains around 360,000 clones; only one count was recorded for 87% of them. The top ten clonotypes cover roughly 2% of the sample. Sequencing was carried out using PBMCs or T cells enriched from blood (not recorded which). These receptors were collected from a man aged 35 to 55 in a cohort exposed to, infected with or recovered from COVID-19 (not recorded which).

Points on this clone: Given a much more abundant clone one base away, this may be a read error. This CDR3 is CASSLRREQYF. As DNA, the CDR3 is TGTGCCAGCAGCTTACGTCGCGAGCAGTACTTC. V is TRBV11-2 and J is TRBJ2-7; D ambiguous. The CDR3 consists of 11 residues. Per germline, CDR1 SGHAT and CDR2 FQNNGV. Trimming took 2 bases from V and 6 from J, leaving 5 bases between them.

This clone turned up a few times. In nucleotides, the CDR3 is TGTGCCAGCAGCCCGGGGGGCCCTAATGAAAAACTGTTTTTT. Its protein is CASSPGGPNEKLFF. The chain is built from TRBV11-2 and TRBJ1-4, with a tentative D call TRBD1 (6 bases). Germline CDR1 is SGHAT and CDR2 is FQNNGV. This CDR3 is built from 14 residues. Trimming removed 5 bases from V and 3 bases from J, with 10 bases in between.

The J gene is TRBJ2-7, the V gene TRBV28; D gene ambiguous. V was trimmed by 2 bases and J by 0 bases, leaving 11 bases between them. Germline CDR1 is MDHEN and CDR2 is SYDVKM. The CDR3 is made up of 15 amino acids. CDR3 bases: TGTGCCAGCAGTTTACAGGCGTACAGCTCCTACGAGCAGTACTTC. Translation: CASSLQAYSSYEQYF. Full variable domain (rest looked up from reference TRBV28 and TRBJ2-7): DVKVTQSSRYLVKRTGEKVFLECVQDMDHENMFWYRQDPGLGLRLIYFSYDVKMKEKGDIPEGYSVSREKKERFSLILESASTNQTSMYLCASSLQAYSSYEQYFGPGTRLTVT.

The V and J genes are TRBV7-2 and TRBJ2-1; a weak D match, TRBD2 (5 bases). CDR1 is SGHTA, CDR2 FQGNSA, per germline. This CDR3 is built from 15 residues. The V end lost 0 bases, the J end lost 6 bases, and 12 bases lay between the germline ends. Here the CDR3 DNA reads TGTGCCAGCAGCTTAGCGATCGGAGGTCTCAATGAGCAGTTCTTC. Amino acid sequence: CASSLAIGGLNEQFF. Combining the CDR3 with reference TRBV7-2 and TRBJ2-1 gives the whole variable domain GAGVSQSPSNKVTEKGKDVELRCDPISGHTALYWYRQSLGQGLEFLIYFQGNSAPDKSGLPSDRFSAERTGGSVSTLTIQRTQQEDSAVYLCASSLAIGGLNEQFFGPGTRLTVL.

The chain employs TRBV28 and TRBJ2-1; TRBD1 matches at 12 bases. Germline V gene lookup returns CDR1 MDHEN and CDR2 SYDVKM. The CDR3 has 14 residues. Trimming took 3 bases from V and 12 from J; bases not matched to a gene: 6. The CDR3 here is CASSLSGTGGSQFF. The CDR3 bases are TGTGCCAGCAGTTTGTCCGGGACAGGGGGCTCGCAGTTCTTC.

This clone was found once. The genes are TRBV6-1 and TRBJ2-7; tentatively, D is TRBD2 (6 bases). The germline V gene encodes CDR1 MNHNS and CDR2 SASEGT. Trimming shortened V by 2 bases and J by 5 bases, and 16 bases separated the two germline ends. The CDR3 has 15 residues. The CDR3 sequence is CASSERAPGVDEQYF. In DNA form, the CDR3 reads TGTGCCAGCAGTGAACGGGCTCCGGGAGTGGACGAGCAGTACTTC.

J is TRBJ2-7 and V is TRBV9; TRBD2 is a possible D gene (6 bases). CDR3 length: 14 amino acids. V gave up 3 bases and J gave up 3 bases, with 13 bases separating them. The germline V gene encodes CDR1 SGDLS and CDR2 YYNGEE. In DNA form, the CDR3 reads TGTGCCAGCAGCGGGGACCCTAGCGACTACGAGCAGTACTTC. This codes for CASSGDPSDYEQYF.

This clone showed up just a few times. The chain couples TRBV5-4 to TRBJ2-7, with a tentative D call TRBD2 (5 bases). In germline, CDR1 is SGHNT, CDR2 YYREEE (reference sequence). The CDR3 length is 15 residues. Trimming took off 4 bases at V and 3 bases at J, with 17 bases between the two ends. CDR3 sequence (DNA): TGTGCCAGCAGCCCCCTTGAGGACTCGAACTACGAGCAGTACTTC. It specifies CASSPLEDSNYEQYF.

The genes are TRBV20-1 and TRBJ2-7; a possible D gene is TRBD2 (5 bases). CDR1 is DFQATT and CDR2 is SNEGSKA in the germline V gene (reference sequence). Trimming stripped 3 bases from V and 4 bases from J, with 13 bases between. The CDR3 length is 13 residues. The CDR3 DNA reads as TGCAGTGCTAGTTACGGGATCAAATACGAGCAGTACTTC. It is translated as CSASYGIKYEQYF.

The DNA of the CDR3 is TGCGCCAGCAGCCCCCAGGGTCGGTCAAACTATGGCTACACCTTC. It yields the protein CASSPQGRSNYGYTF. V usage is TRBV5-1 and J usage is TRBJ1-2; D possibly corresponds to TRBD1 (5 bases). The ends were cut back, 4 bases at V and 2 bases at J, with 15 bases in the middle. The CDR3 is 15 amino acids. Germline CDR1 reads SGHRS; CDR2 reads YFSETQ.

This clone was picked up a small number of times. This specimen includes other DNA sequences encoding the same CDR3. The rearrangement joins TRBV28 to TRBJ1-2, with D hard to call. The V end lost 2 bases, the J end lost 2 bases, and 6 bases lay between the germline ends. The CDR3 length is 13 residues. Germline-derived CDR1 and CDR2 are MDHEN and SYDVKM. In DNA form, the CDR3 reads TGTGCCAGCAGTTTAGGGCAGAACTATGGCTACACCTTC. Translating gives CASSLGQNYGYTF.

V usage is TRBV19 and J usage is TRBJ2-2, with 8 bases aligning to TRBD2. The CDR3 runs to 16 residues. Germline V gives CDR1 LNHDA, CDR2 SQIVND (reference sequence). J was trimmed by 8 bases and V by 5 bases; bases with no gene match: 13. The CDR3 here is CASSLLADLPKGELFF. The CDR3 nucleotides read TGTGCCAGTAGTCTACTAGCGGACCTTCCAAAGGGGGAGCTGTTTTTT.

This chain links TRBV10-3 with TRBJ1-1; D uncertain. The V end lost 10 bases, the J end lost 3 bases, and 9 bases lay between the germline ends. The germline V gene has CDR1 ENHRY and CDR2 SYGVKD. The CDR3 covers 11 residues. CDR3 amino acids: CATVLDTEAFF. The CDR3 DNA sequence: TGTGCCACCGTACTAGACACTGAAGCTTTCTTT.

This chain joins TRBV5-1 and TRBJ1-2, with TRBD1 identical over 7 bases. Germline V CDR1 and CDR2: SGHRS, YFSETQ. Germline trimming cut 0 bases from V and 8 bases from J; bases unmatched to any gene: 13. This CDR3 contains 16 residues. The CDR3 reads CASSLGDSLEWSGYTF. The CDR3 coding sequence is TGCGCCAGCAGCTTGGGGGACAGTCTGGAATGGTCGGGCTACACCTTC.

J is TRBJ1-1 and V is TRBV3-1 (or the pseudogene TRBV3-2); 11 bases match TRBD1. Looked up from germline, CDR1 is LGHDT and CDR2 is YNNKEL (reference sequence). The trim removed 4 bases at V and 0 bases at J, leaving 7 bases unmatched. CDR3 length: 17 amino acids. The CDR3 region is CASSPRDRGIMNTEAFF. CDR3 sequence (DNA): TGTGCCAGCAGCCCCCGGGACAGGGGGATTATGAACACTGAAGCTTTCTTT.

The CDR3 region is CASSLNEGVYNEQFF. The CDR3 region has the DNA TGTGCCAGCAGTTTGAATGAGGGGGTCTACAATGAGCAGTTCTTC. The V gene is TRBV28, the J gene TRBJ2-1; possible D gene TRBD1, 6 bases. The germline CDR1 and CDR2 sequences are MDHEN and SYDVKM. V was cut by 3 bases and J by 3 bases, with 12 bases left in between. The CDR3 length is 15 residues.

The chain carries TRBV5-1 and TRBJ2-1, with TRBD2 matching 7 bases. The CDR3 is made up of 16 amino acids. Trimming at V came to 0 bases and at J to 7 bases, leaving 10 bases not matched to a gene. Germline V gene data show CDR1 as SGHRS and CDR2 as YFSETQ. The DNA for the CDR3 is TGCGCCAGCAGCTTGGTTTTAGCTAGCGGCAAAAATGAGCAGTTCTTC. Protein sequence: CASSLVLASGKNEQFF.

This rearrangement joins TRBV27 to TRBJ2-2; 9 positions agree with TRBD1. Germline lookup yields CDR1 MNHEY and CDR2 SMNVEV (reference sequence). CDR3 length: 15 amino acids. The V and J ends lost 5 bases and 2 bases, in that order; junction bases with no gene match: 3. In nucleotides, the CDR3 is TGTGCCAGCAGTCGGACAGGGGAAAACACCGGGGAGCTGTTTTTT. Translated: CASSRTGENTGELFF.

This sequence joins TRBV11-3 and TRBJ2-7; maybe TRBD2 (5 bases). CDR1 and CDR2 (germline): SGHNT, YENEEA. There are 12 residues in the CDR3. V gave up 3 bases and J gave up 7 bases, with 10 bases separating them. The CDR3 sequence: CASSFTGSEQYF. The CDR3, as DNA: TGTGCCAGCAGCTTTACGGGATCGGAGCAGTACTTC.

The CDR3 DNA sequence: TGTGCCAGCAGCCATTTCCGGGACAGGGATTTATATGGCTACACCTTC. Residues: CASSHFRDRDLYGYTF. The genes are TRBV11-2 and TRBJ1-2; 9 nucleotides match TRBD1. The length of the CDR3 is 16 residues. V trimming: 5 bases; J trimming: 5 bases; junction bases outside the gene matches: 12. The germline gives CDR1 SGHAT, CDR2 FQNNGV.

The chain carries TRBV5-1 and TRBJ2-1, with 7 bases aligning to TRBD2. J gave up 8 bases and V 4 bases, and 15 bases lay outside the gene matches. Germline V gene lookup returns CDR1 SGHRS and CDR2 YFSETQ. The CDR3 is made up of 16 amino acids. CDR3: CASSLSGTTQDHEQFF. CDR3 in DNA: TGCGCCAGCAGCCTTTCCGGGACTACCCAAGATCATGAGCAGTTCTTC.

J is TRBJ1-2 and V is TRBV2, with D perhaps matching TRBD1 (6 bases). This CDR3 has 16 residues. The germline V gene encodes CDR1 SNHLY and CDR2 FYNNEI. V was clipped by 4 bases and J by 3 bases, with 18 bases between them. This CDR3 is CASSGVRGAVYYGYTF. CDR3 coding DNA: TGTGCCAGCAGTGGGGTTCGGGGGGCAGTATACTATGGCTACACCTTC.

The CDR3 DNA reads as TGTGCCAGCAGTCCGGTGAGGAGAGGGGCCAACGTCCTGACTTTC. Translation gives CASSPVRRGANVLTF. The chain recombines TRBV11-2 with TRBJ2-6; no clear D gene. V shed 6 bases and J shed 4 bases, with 13 bases lying between them. This CDR3 is built from 15 residues. Germline V gives CDR1 SGHAT, CDR2 FQNNGV.

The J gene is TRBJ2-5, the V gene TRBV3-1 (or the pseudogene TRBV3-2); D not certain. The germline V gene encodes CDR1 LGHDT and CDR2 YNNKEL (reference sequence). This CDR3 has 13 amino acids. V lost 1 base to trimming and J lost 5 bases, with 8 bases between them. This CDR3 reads CASSQARGETQYF. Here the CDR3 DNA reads TGTGCCAGCAGCCAAGCAAGAGGCGAGACCCAGTACTTC.

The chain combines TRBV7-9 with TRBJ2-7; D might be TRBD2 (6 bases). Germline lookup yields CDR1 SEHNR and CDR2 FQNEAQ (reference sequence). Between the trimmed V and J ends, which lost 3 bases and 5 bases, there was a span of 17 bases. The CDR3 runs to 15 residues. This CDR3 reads CASSFGGDPTDEQYF. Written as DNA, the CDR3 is TGTGCCAGCAGCTTCGGAGGGGACCCCACCGACGAGCAGTACTTC.

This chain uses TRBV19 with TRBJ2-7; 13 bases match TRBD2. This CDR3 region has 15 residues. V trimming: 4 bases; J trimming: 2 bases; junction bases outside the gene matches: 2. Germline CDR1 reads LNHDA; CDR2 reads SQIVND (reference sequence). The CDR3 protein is CASSTGTSGAYEQYF. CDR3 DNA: TGTGCCAGTAGTACGGGGACTAGCGGGGCCTACGAGCAGTACTTC. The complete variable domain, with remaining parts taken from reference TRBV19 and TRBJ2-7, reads DGGITQSPKYLFRKEGQNVTLSCEQNLNHDAMYWYRQDPGQGLRLIYYSQIVNDFQKGDIAEGYSVSREKKESFPLTVTSAQKNPTAFYLCASSTGTSGAYEQYFGPGTRLTVT.

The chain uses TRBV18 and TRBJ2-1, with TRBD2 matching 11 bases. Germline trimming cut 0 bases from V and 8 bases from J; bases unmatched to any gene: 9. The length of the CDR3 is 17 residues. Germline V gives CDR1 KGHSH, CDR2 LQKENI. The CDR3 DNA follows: TGTGCCAGCTCACCACCCGGACTAGCGGGTGGCGGGGATGAGCAGTTCTTC. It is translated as CASSPPGLAGGGDEQFF.

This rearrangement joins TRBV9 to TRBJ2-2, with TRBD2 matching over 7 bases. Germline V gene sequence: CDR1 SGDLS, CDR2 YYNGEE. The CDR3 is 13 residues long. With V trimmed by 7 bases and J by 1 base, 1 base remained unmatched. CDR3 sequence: CASGLENTGELFF. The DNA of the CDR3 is TGTGCCAGCGGACTAGAGAACACCGGGGAGCTGTTTTTT.

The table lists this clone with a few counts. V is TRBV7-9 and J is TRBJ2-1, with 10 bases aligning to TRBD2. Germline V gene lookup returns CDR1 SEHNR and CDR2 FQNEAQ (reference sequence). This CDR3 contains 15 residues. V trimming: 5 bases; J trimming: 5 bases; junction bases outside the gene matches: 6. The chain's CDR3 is CASSPGTSDHNEQFF. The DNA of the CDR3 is TGTGCCAGCAGCCCCGGGACTAGCGACCACAATGAGCAGTTCTTC.